The next 22 T cell receptor beta chains were all read from a single sample in a study of identical twins. A single record per CDR3 protein comes from TCRdb applying MiXCR to the 5' RACE reads. Here the sample spans about 190,000 distinct CDR3 sequences, approximately 15% being singletons. The data were also submitted as part of a second study, on T cells expressing NK-cell markers.

The source material was CD8+ T cells sorted from blood. Receptor source: a woman aged 18-29 years in good health.

Turning to this clonotype: One junction end does not reproduce the germline sequence, and a read error may be involved. The rearrangement uses TRBV2 and TRBJ1-1; tentative D call: TRBD1 (5 bases). This CDR3 is built from 11 residues. Germline loops: CDR1 SNHLY, CDR2 FYNNEI. CDR3: CASSGGLGATF. In DNA form, the CDR3 reads TGTGCCAGCAGTGGGGGCTTGGGAGCGACCTTT.

This clonotype has just a few counts. The chain couples TRBV5-1 to TRBJ2-3, with 7 bases lining up with TRBD2. CDR1 SGHRS and CDR2 YFSETQ come from the germline V gene. The CDR3 is 15 amino acids. V shed 5 bases, J shed 4 bases, and the junction held 10 bases outside the gene matches. DNA of the CDR3: TGCGCCAGCAGGATAGCGGGTGGGGCCGCAGATACGCAGTATTTT. Amino acids: CASRIAGGAADTQYF.

V and J are TRBV10-3 and TRBJ2-6; D is possibly TRBD1 (6 bases). Germline values: CDR1 ENHRY, CDR2 SYGVKD. V lost 4 bases and J 1 base, leaving 17 bases between the germline ends. This CDR3 is built from 18 residues. The DNA of the CDR3 is TGTGCCATCAGTGGACCAAATCCGACAGGATCTGGGGCCAACGTCCTGACTTTC. Translated, it gives CAISGPNPTGSGANVLTF.

This rearrangement joins TRBV6-5 to TRBJ1-2; D gene unclear. Deletions cut 3 bases from V and 2 bases from J, with 7 bases between. Per the germline V gene, CDR1 is MNHEY and CDR2 is SVGAGI. The CDR3 has 13 amino acids. The CDR3 spells CASSYTENYGYTF. The CDR3 region has the DNA TGTGCCAGCAGTTATACGGAGAACTATGGCTACACCTTC.

The gene calls are TRBV5-5 and TRBJ2-7, with D possibly being TRBD2 (6 bases). Trimming pared 2 bases from V and 2 bases from J, leaving 11 bases between. The CDR3 is 14 amino acids. CDR1 and CDR2 from the germline V gene are SGHKS and YYEKEE (reference sequence). The CDR3 DNA sequence: TGTGCCAGCAGCTTAGTGGGAGGAACCTACGAGCAGTACTTC. It encodes CASSLVGGTYEQYF.

The chain combines TRBV27 with TRBJ1-2; tentative D call: TRBD1 (5 bases). There are 13 residues in the CDR3. Trimming pared 6 bases from V and 3 bases from J, leaving 11 bases between. Germline V gene sequence: CDR1 MNHEY, CDR2 SMNVEV (reference sequence). The chain's CDR3 is CASRPGGDYGYTF. CDR3 sequence (DNA): TGTGCCAGCAGGCCTGGGGGGGACTATGGCTACACCTTC.

This chain joins TRBV28 and TRBJ1-2; D unclear. This CDR3 has 12 amino acids. Germline CDR1 reads MDHEN; CDR2 reads SYDVKM. V lost 2 bases to trimming and J lost 6 bases, with 7 bases between them. The CDR3 sequence is CASSLDGDGYTF. The CDR3 region has the DNA TGTGCCAGCAGTTTAGACGGGGATGGCTACACCTTC.

In its sample, this clonotype was seen a few times. The chain joins TRBV7-8 to TRBJ2-5; TRBD2 agrees at 7 bases. J was trimmed by 4 bases and V by 6 bases; bases with no gene match: 17. CDR1 and CDR2 from the germline V gene are SGHVS and FQNEAQ. CDR3 size: 17 residues. This CDR3 is CASRPGGLAEGRETQYF. The CDR3 DNA sequence: TGTGCCAGCAGACCAGGAGGGCTAGCGGAGGGTCGAGAGACCCAGTACTTC.

This clonotype appeared many times. V and J are TRBV6-1 and TRBJ1-6, with D tentatively TRBD1 (6 bases). The CDR3 has 16 residues. The V gene lost 5 bases and the J gene lost 7 bases, with 18 bases spanning the gap. Germline V lookup: CDR1 MNHNS, CDR2 SASEGT. CDR3 sequence: CASSPGTKKENSPLHF. CDR3 coding DNA: TGTGCCAGCAGTCCCGGGACAAAAAAGGAAAATTCACCCCTCCACTTT.

The chain couples TRBV14 to TRBJ1-1; D remains ambiguous. Germline CDR1 SGHDN, CDR2 FVKESK. Trimming left V 3 bases short and J 5 bases short, with 16 bases between. This CDR3 spans 15 amino acids. CDR3 region: CASSQEAVGFTEAFF. The CDR3 DNA reads as TGTGCCAGCAGCCAGGAAGCCGTCGGGTTTACTGAAGCTTTCTTT. Full variable domain (outside the CDR3, taken from reference TRBV14 and TRBJ1-1): EAGVTQFPSHSVIEKGQTVTLRCDPISGHDNLYWYRRVMGKEIKFLLHFVKESKQDESGMPNNRFLAERTGGTYSTLKVQPAELEDSGVYFCASSQEAVGFTEAFFGQGTRLTVV.

This clonotype was picked up a small number of times. The CDR3 protein is CASSEAGQPTEAFF. In DNA form, the CDR3 reads TGTGCCAGCAGCGAAGCCGGACAGCCCACTGAAGCTTTCTTT. The gene calls are TRBV7-9 and TRBJ1-1; a weak D match, TRBD1 (6 bases). CDR3 length equals 14 residues. Germline V gives CDR1 SEHNR, CDR2 FQNEAQ (reference sequence). V was shortened by 5 bases and J by 4 bases, with 14 bases between the two germline ends.

This clonotype has more than one count but fewer than ten. The chain has TRBV11-2 and TRBJ2-1; 10 nucleotides agree with TRBD1. CDR3 size: 15 residues. Unmatched junction bases numbered 4, after V lost 2 bases and J lost 6 bases. Germline loops: CDR1 SGHAT, CDR2 FQNNGV. The CDR3 nucleotides read TGTGCCAGCAGCTTATGGGACAGGGGTGCCAATGAGCAGTTCTTC. This gives the protein CASSLWDRGANEQFF.

The chain recombines TRBV11-2 with TRBJ2-1, with no clear D. Germline CDR1 is SGHAT and CDR2 is FQNNGV. CDR3 size: 13 residues. The V end lost 2 bases, the J end lost 10 bases, and 12 bases lay between the germline ends. CDR3 nucleotides: TGTGCCAGCAGCTTAATACTTCAAAAGGAGCAGTTCTTC. Amino acids: CASSLILQKEQFF.

This clonotype was detected ten times or more. V gene TRBV10-3 combines with J gene TRBJ1-5; D is unclear. Trimming cost V 3 bases and J 6 bases, with 9 bases left between them. The CDR3 runs to 13 residues. Germline CDR1 is ENHRY and CDR2 is SYGVKD. CDR3 sequence (DNA): TGTGCCATCAGTGACGAGGGTAGTCAGCCCCAGCATTTT. Amino acid sequence: CAISDEGSQPQHF.

The chain couples TRBV3-1 to TRBJ2-2, with D hard to call. V was trimmed by 7 bases and J by 7 bases, leaving 16 bases between them. This CDR3 has 14 amino acids. Per germline, CDR1 LGHDT and CDR2 YNNKEL (reference sequence). This chain's CDR3 is CASTYPESGGELFF. The CDR3 coding sequence is TGTGCCAGCACCTATCCGGAATCCGGCGGGGAGCTGTTTTTT.

The chain links TRBV4-3 to TRBJ1-2, with D perhaps matching TRBD1 (5 bases). The V gene's germline CDR1 is LGHNA and CDR2 YSLEER. The germline V and J ends were trimmed by 2 bases and 6 bases, with 13 bases remaining between them. The CDR3 spans 14 residues. The CDR3: CASSQRRDVDGYTF. CDR3 coding DNA: TGCGCCAGCAGCCAAAGGAGGGACGTCGATGGCTACACCTTC.

This clonotype was picked up a small number of times. The chain employs TRBV20-1 and TRBJ1-1; 8 nucleotides match TRBD1. The CDR3 runs to 13 residues. The V segment lost 4 bases and the J segment 7 bases; nucleotides outside the gene matches: 8. Per the germline V gene, CDR1 is DFQATT and CDR2 is SNEGSKA (reference sequence). The CDR3 DNA is TGCAGTGCTAATAGACAGGGGTTAGTTGAAGCTTTCTTT. Translating it yields CSANRQGLVEAFF.

This clonotype was counted between two and nine times. The rearrangement uses TRBV25-1 and TRBJ2-7; D is uncertain. Germline V CDR1 and CDR2: MGHDK, SYGVNS. Trimming shortened V by 3 bases and J by 0 bases, and 12 bases separated the two germline ends. This CDR3 comprises 15 residues. The CDR3 coding sequence is TGTGCCAGCAGTGACCCCGGATTGAACTCCTACGAGCAGTACTTC. This encodes CASSDPGLNSYEQYF.

This clonotype was observed a handful of times. The chain employs TRBV27 and TRBJ2-1, with D perhaps matching TRBD2 (7 bases). The V gene's germline CDR1 is MNHEY and CDR2 SMNVEV (reference sequence). Trimming cost V 3 bases and J 9 bases, with 15 bases left between them. The CDR3 extends over 14 amino acids. The DNA for the CDR3 is TGTGCCAGCAGTTTTGGAGGGAGGGGGATTGAGCAGTTCTTC. Protein product: CASSFGGRGIEQFF.

This clonotype was detected only a few times. The chain is built from TRBV15 and TRBJ1-1; no definite D call. The CDR3 runs 17 residues. CDR1 and CDR2 from the germline V gene are LNHNV and YYDKDF (reference sequence). The V end was cut by 1 base, the J end by 1 base, with 16 bases between. CDR3 region: CATSRVPRTAQNTEAFF. The CDR3 DNA sequence: TGTGCCACCAGCAGAGTCCCCCGGACTGCCCAGAACACTGAAGCTTTCTTT.

V gene TRBV7-8 combines with J gene TRBJ2-7; TRBD2 might be the D (7 bases). The germline V and J ends were trimmed by 2 bases and 3 bases, with 17 bases remaining between them. This CDR3 contains 16 residues. CDR1 is SGHVS and CDR2 is FQNEAQ in the germline V gene. For the CDR3, the DNA is TGTGCCAGCAGCTTATTCGGTGGGAGGGGGGACTACGAGCAGTACTTC. It codes for CASSLFGGRGDYEQYF. Full variable domain (rest looked up from reference TRBV7-8 and TRBJ2-7): GAGVSQSPRYKVAKRGQDVALRCDPISGHVSLFWYQQALGQGPEFLTYFQNEAQLDKSGLPSDRFFAERPEGSVSTLKIQRTQQEDSAVYLCASSLFGGRGDYEQYFGPGTRLTVT.

The chain combines TRBV6-6 with TRBJ2-7; no clear D. Deletions cut 7 bases from V and 6 bases from J, with 16 bases between. Germline values: CDR1 MNHNY, CDR2 SVGAGI (reference sequence). The CDR3 sequence is 13 residues long. The CDR3 DNA reads as TGTGCCAGCATCTCGGACGACCTGGGCGAGCAGTACTTC. This codes for CASISDDLGEQYF.